The present TCR beta chain was sequenced within a study of blood T cell repertoires in COVID-19. Overall study: Collection of acute and convalescent COVID-19 samples took place in the United States, Italy and Spain.

The CDR3 sequence is 14 residues long. V was clipped by 2 bases and J by 6 bases, with 15 bases between them. In germline, CDR1 is GTSNPN, CDR2 SVGIG (reference sequence). Original handling: Amplification with reference gene primers provided the estimates of nucleated cell counts. Profiling relied on immunoSEQ multiplex PCR, and the TCRdb table lists in-frame clones only, not all of them. V, J and clone size are taken as reported in that table, and D and trimming were inferred from the DNA itself. The sample carries roughly 200,000 clones, approximately 82% recorded once. This sequence originates from a man in his forties or fifties with active or convalescent COVID-19. Sequenced sample: peripheral blood. The rearrangement joins TRBV30 to TRBJ2-3; the D is unclear. CDR3 protein: CAWSPSAGADTQYF. The CDR3 region has the DNA TGTGCCTGGAGTCCCTCAGCTGGAGCGGATACGCAGTATTTT.